This TCR beta chain originates from a study of blood T cells in healthy people across ages. Using a J-beta primer mix together with a sample-barcoded 5' primer, a second PCR was run for roughly 6 to 12 cycles. Every single cDNA molecule received a tag from a template-switch adaptor with 12 random nucleotides. TCRdb recomputed calls from the 5' RACE reads with MiXCR, one row per CDR3 protein. The table records around 1,500,000 distinct CDR3 sequences, roughly 28% of them present only once. CDR1 MGHDK and CDR2 SYGVNS come from the germline V gene. CDR3 length equals 16 residues. V was cut by 3 bases and J by 4 bases, with 16 bases left in between.

V gene TRBV25-1 combines with J gene TRBJ1-3; D may be TRBD1 (6 bases). The source of this sequence is a woman in her 30s in good health. The specimen sequenced was blood. CDR3: CASSDPRQAPGNTIYF. In DNA form, the CDR3 reads TGTGCCAGCAGTGACCCCAGACAGGCCCCAGGAAACACCATATATTTT.